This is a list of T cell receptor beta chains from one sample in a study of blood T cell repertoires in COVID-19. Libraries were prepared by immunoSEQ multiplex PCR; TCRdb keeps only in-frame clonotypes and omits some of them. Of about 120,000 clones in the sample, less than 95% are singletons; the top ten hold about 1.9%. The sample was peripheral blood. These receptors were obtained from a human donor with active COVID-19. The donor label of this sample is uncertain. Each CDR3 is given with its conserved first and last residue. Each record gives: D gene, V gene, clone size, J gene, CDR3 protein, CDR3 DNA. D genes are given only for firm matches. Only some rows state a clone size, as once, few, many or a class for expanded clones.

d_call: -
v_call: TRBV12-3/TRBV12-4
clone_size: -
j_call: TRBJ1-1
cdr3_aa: CASSFLQNTEAFF
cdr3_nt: TGTGCCAGCAGTTTCTTACAGAACACTGAAGCTTTCTTT

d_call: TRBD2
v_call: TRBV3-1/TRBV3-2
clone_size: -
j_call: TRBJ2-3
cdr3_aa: CASSQIPGTSGGAPDTQYF
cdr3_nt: TGTGCCAGCAGCCAAATACCCGGGACTAGCGGGGGGGCACCAGATACGCAGTATTTT

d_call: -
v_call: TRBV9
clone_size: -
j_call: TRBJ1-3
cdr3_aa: CASRAAGRGNTIYF
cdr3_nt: TGTGCCAGCAGAGCCGCGGGGAGAGGAAACACCATATATTTT

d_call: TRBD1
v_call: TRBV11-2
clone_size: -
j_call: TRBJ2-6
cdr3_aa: CASSLRGPLGNSGANVLTF
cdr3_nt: TGTGCCAGCAGCTTAAGGGGGCCCCTGGGAAACTCTGGGGCCAACGTCCTGACTTTC

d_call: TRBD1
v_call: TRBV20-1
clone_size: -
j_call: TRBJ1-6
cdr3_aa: CSASTGTANSPLHF
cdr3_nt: TGCAGTGCTAGTACCGGGACAGCAAATTCACCCCTCCACTTT

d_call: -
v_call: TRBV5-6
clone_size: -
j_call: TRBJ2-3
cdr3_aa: CASSHRVTDTQYF
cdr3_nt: TGTGCCAGCAGCCACAGGGTGACAGATACGCAGTATTTT

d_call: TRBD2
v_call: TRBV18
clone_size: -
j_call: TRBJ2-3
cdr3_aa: CASSPLDSGQTDTQYF
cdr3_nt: TGTGCCAGCTCACCCTTGGATAGCGGGCAAACAGATACGCAGTATTTT

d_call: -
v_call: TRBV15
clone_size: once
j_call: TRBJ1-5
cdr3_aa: CATSRGIRGHMSNQPQHF
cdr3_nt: TGTGCCACCAGCAGAGGAATTCGGGGACACATGAGCAATCAGCCCCAGCATTTT

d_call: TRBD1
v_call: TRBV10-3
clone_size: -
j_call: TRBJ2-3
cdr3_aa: CAGRGTGSTDTQYF
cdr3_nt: TGTGCCGGACGGGGGACAGGAAGCACAGATACGCAGTATTTT

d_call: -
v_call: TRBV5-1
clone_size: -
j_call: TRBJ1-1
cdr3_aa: CASATRGSLGITEAFF
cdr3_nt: TGCGCCAGCGCCACAAGGGGGAGTCTTGGGATCACTGAAGCTTTCTTT

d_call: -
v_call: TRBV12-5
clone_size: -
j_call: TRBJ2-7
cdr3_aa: CASGLANRVEKGQYF
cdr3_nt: TGTGCTAGTGGTTTGGCGAACAGGGTAGAGAAGGGGCAGTACTTC

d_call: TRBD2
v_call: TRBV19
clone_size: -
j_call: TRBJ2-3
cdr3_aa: CASRGLAGVTDTQYF
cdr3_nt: TGTGCCAGTAGGGGACTAGCGGGGGTCACAGATACGCAGTATTTT

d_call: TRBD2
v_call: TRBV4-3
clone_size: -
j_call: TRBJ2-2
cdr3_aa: CASSQAIAGTNTGELFF
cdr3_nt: TGCGCCAGCAGCCAGGCAATAGCGGGTACTAACACCGGGGAGCTGTTTTTT

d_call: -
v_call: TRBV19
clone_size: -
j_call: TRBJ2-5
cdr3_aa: CASRSRGGKETQYF
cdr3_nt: TGTGCCAGTAGAAGCAGGGGTGGAAAAGAGACCCAGTACTTC

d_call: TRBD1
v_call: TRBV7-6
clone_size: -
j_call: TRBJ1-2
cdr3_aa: CASSLGGQGKTYGYTF
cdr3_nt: TGTGCCAGCAGCTTAGGGGGACAGGGGAAAACCTATGGCTACACCTTC

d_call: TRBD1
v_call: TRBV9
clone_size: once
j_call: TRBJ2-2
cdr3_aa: CASSVTGGSNTGELFF
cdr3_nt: TGTGCCAGCAGCGTAACAGGGGGTTCGAACACCGGGGAGCTGTTTTTT

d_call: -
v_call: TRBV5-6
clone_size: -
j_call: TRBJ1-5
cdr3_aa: CASSVRVGNQPQHF
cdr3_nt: TGTGCCAGCAGCGTCAGGGTGGGCAATCAGCCCCAGCATTTT

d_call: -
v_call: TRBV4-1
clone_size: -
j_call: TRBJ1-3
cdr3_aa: CASSHGDRRSGNTIYF
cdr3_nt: TGCGCCAGCAGCCATGGAGACAGGCGCTCTGGAAACACCATATATTTT

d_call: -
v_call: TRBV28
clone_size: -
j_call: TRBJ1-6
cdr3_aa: CASSLSSRAMSPLHF
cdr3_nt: TGTGCCAGCAGTTTATCGTCCAGGGCGATGTCACCCCTCCACTTT

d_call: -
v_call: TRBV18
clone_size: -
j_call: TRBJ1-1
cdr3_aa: CASSPQWRSTEAFF
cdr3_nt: TGTGCCAGCTCACCACAATGGAGATCTACCGAAGCTTTCTTT

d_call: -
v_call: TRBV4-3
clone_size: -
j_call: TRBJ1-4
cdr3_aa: CASSQLTEARVLFF
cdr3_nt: TGCGCCAGCAGCCAATTGACAGAAGCCCGTGTGCTGTTTTTT

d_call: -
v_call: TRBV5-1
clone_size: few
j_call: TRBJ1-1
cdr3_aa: CASSLADMNTEAFF
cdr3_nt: TGCGCCAGCAGCTTGGCAGACATGAACACTGAAGCTTTCTTT

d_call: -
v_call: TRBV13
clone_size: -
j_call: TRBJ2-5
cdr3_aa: CASSSRRGIGETQYF
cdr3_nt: TGTGCCAGCAGCTCCCGTCGGGGGATCGGAGAGACCCAGTACTTC

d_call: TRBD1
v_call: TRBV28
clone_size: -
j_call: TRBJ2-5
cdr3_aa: CASSSTRTGMPQETQYF
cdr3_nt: TGTGCCAGCAGTTCCACCAGGACAGGGATGCCGCAAGAGACCCAGTACTTC

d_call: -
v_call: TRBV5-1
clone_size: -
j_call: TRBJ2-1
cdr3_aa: CASTDLGGSSYNEQFF
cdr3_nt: TGCGCCAGCACCGATTTGGGAGGAAGCTCCTACAATGAGCAGTTCTTC

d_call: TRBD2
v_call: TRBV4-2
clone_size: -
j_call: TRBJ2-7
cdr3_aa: CASSQGPGLGYEQYF
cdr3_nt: TGTGCCAGCAGCCAAGGTCCGGGACTAGGGTACGAGCAGTACTTC

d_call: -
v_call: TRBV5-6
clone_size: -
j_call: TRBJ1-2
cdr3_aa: CASSLDPRGYGYTF
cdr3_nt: TGTGCCAGCAGCTTGGATCCCAGGGGATATGGCTACACCTTC

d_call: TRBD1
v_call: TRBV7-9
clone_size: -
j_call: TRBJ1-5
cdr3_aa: CASSPGQGHNQPQHF
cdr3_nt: TGTGCCAGCAGCCCTGGACAGGGTCACAATCAGCCCCAGCATTTT

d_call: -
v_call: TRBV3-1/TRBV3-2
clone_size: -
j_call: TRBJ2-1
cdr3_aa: CASSQVLTSYNEQFF
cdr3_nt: TGTGCCAGCAGCCAAGTTCTGACTTCCTACAATGAGCAGTTCTTC

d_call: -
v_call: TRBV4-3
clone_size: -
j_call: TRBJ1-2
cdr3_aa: CASSPNSGPTGGYTF
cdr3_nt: TGCGCCAGCAGCCCAAATTCCGGGCCAACGGGGGGCTACACCTTC

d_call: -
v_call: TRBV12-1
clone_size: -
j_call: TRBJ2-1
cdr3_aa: CASSLHCNEQFF
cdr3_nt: TGTGCCAGCAGCCTCCACTGCAATGAGCAGTTCTTC

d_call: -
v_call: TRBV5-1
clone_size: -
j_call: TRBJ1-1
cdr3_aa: CASSTRTANTEAFF
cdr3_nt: TGCGCCAGCAGCACCCGGACAGCGAACACTGAAGCTTTCTTT